This T cell receptor (beta chain) emerged from a study of blood T cell repertoires in COVID-19. Study overall: The cDNA or gDNA used as material had been derived from T cells, B-cell-depleted T cells, or PBMCs.

Only in-frame clones appear in the TCRdb table, and some are missing; sequencing was by immunoSEQ multiplex PCR. This repertoire shows 300,000 to 400,000 clones, over 70% found once; its top ten account for less than 5.5%. Enrollees, roughly 18 to 95 years old, lived in about two dozen US areas. Sequencing used PBMCs or T cells enriched from blood (not recorded which). The clonotype comes from a young man who had recovered from COVID-19.

CDR3 DNA: TGCAGCGTTGAAGATTCCATCGGGATTCAAACCGGGGAGCTGTTTTTT. It specifies CSVEDSIGIQTGELFF. J is TRBJ2-2 and V is TRBV29-1; perhaps TRBD2 as D (5 bases). The V gene lost 0 bases and the J gene lost 5 bases, with 16 bases spanning the gap. This CDR3 comprises 16 residues. The germline gives CDR1 SQVTM, CDR2 ANQGSEA.